A single sample gave rise to the 29 T cell receptor beta chains below, sequenced in a study of neurological immune-mediated disorders. MiXCR, applied by TCRdb to the 5' RACE reads, yields one record per CDR3 protein. The data contain about 48,000 distinct CDR3 sequences, 10% to 13% of them singletons. Specimen: PBMCs. These receptor sequences come from a woman aged 40 to 49 with HTLV-1-associated myelopathy (HAM/TSP).

This clonotype came up many times. The V call is TRBV6-2 or TRBV6-3, the J call TRBJ2-7, with D maybe TRBD1 (7 bases). Trimming stripped 4 bases from V and 7 bases from J, with 14 bases between. The CDR3 runs to 13 residues. Germline CDR1 reads MNHEY; CDR2 reads SVGEGT. The CDR3 spells CASSSEGAREQYF. Here the CDR3 DNA reads TGTGCCAGCAGTTCGGAGGGGGCGCGGGAGCAGTACTTC.

This clonotype has ten or more counts. This rearrangement joins TRBV5-4 to TRBJ2-3; tentative D call: TRBD2 (5 bases). Germline V gene sequence: CDR1 SGHNT, CDR2 YYREEE (reference sequence). Trimming removed 2 bases at V and 2 bases at J, with 9 bases between. The CDR3 covers 14 residues. CDR3 residues: CASSFERITDTQYF. The CDR3 DNA follows: TGTGCCAGCAGCTTCGAGCGGATCACAGATACGCAGTATTTT.

The table lists this clonotype with many counts. The CDR3 DNA reads as TGCAGTGCTAGAGCTTGGGTAGGGACAGGGGGCTTGAATAGCAATCAGCCCCAGCATTTT. Protein product: CSARAWVGTGGLNSNQPQHF. The genes are TRBV20-1 and TRBJ1-5; 12 bases are shared with TRBD1. V was pared by 1 base and J by 0 bases, with 13 bases of the junction left unmatched. There are 20 residues in the CDR3. Germline lookup yields CDR1 DFQATT and CDR2 SNEGSKA (reference sequence).

This clonotype was seen repeatedly, ten times or more. J is TRBJ2-5 and V is TRBV4-3; TRBD2 agrees at 11 bases. Trimming took 4 bases from V and 0 from J; bases not matched to a gene: 10. The CDR3 has 18 residues. CDR1 and CDR2 from the germline V gene are LGHNA and YSLEER. CDR3 residues: CASSPNLLAGGDQETQYF. The CDR3 DNA reads TGCGCCAGCAGCCCCAACCTTCTAGCGGGAGGAGACCAAGAGACCCAGTACTTC.

V is TRBV7-9 and J is TRBJ2-7; 7 bases line up with TRBD2. The CDR3 length is 13 residues. J gave up 3 bases and V 8 bases, and 7 bases lay outside the gene matches. Per the germline V gene, CDR1 is SEHNR and CDR2 is FQNEAQ (reference sequence). The CDR3 protein is CASVEQRGYEQYF. CDR3 in DNA: TGTGCCAGCGTAGAGCAGCGGGGCTACGAGCAGTACTTC.

Sample share makes this clonotype medium-sized. V is TRBV5-1 and J is TRBJ2-5, with TRBD2 matching over 15 bases. Per the germline V gene, CDR1 is SGHRS and CDR2 is YFSETQ. The CDR3 is 16 residues long. V lost 4 bases, J lost 4 bases, and 5 bases stayed unmatched. CDR3 region: CASSLRTSGGGETQYF. CDR3 in DNA: TGCGCCAGCAGCCTTCGGACTAGCGGGGGGGGAGAGACCCAGTACTTC.

This clonotype was recorded at least ten times. V gene TRBV3-1 combines with J gene TRBJ2-3; D tentatively reads TRBD1 or TRBD2 (6 bases each). This CDR3 has 12 amino acids. Germline V gene lookup returns CDR1 LGHDT and CDR2 YNNKEL (reference sequence). The V end lost 4 bases, the J end lost 9 bases, and 11 bases lay between the germline ends. The DNA of the CDR3 is TGTGCCAGCAGCCCCCCGGGGGCCACGCAGTATTTT. It yields the protein CASSPPGATQYF.

Many counts were recorded for this clonotype. This chain uses TRBV14 with TRBJ2-3; 8 bases fit TRBD2. The CDR3 length is 18 residues. Trimming took 1 base from V and 4 from J; bases not matched to a gene: 13. Germline CDR1 SGHDN, CDR2 FVKESK. CDR3 loop: CASSQASTRGGRADTQYF. The CDR3 DNA follows: TGTGCCAGCAGCCAAGCCTCCACCCGGGGGGGCCGGGCAGATACGCAGTATTTT. Full variable domain (missing parts from reference TRBV14 and TRBJ2-3): EAGVTQFPSHSVIEKGQTVTLRCDPISGHDNLYWYRRVMGKEIKFLLHFVKESKQDESGMPNNRFLAERTGGTYSTLKVQPAELEDSGVYFCASSQASTRGGRADTQYFGPGTRLTVL.

This clonotype was observed a few times. The V call is TRBV9, the J call TRBJ1-2, with D possibly matching TRBD1 (6 bases). The CDR3 runs 14 residues. Per germline, CDR1 SGDLS and CDR2 YYNGEE. V was clipped by 0 bases and J by 4 bases, with 10 bases between them. CDR3 DNA sequence: TGTGCCAGCAGCGTAGGCGCAGGGGCCTATGGCTACACCTTC. It translates to CASSVGAGAYGYTF.

Ten or more counts support this clonotype. This chain connects TRBV5-6 to TRBJ1-2, with D possibly TRBD1 on 5 matching bases. The germline V gene has CDR1 SGHDT and CDR2 YYEEEE. V was cut by 4 bases and J by 4 bases, with 14 bases left in between. The CDR3 totals 14 residues. CDR3 nucleotides: TGTGCCAGCAGCGCGGTAGGGGCCGGCTATGGCTACACCTTC. It encodes CASSAVGAGYGYTF.

The table lists this clonotype with many counts. The chain couples TRBV6-5 to TRBJ2-7; D ambiguous. Germline V gene data show CDR1 as MNHEY and CDR2 as SVGAGI. Trimming took 5 bases from V and 3 from J, leaving 17 bases between them. This CDR3 has 15 residues. Here the CDR3 reads CASSKEFSPHYEQYF. As DNA, the CDR3 is TGTGCCAGCAGTAAAGAGTTTTCCCCTCACTACGAGCAGTACTTC.

In this sample, this clonotype turned up many times. Relative to the germline gene, one junction end is altered; a read error may explain this. The gene calls are TRBV20-1 and TRBJ1-4; 9 positions agree with TRBD1. The germline V gene encodes CDR1 DFQATT and CDR2 SNEGSKA (reference sequence). The CDR3 extends over 10 amino acids. Here the CDR3 reads CGTGQEKLFF. The CDR3 DNA follows: TGTGGGACAGGGCAGGAAAAACTGTTTTTT.

This clonotype showed up many times. V gene TRBV7-2 combines with J gene TRBJ2-7; TRBD1 matches at 8 bases. Germline loops: CDR1 SGHTA, CDR2 FQGNSA. V lost 2 bases, J lost 1 base, and 10 bases stayed unmatched. The CDR3 sequence is 17 residues long. CDR3 nucleotides: TGTGCCAGCAGCTTATACGCCGTCGGACAGGGATCCTACGAGCAGTACTTC. Encoded protein: CASSLYAVGQGSYEQYF.

At least ten counts were recorded for this clonotype. The chain carries TRBV7-2 and TRBJ2-1; D gene unclear. CDR3 length equals 14 residues. Germline lookup yields CDR1 SGHTA and CDR2 FQGNSA. Trimming cost V 6 bases and J 1 base, with 10 bases left between them. This CDR3 reads CASSPGPSYNEQFF. The CDR3 coding sequence is TGTGCCAGCAGTCCCGGTCCTTCCTACAATGAGCAGTTCTTC.

This chain joins TRBV29-1 and TRBJ1-4; D is perhaps TRBD1 (5 bases). CDR3 length: 13 residues. The V and J ends lost 0 bases and 8 bases respectively, with 10 bases between them. Per the germline V gene, CDR1 is SQVTM and CDR2 is ANQGSEA. The CDR3 region has the DNA TGCAGCGTTGAAGACCGGCGGGGGGAAAAACTGTTTTTT. It is translated as CSVEDRRGEKLFF.

This clonotype has at least ten counts. V usage is TRBV4-1 and J usage is TRBJ2-7, with D possibly TRBD2 on 6 matching bases. The V end was cut by 4 bases, the J end by 1 base, with 11 bases between. CDR3 length: 14 residues. The germline gives CDR1 MGHRA, CDR2 YSYEKL. In nucleotides, the CDR3 is TGCGCCAGCAGCCCTAGCGACAGATCCTACGAGCAGTACTTC. This gives the protein CASSPSDRSYEQYF.

This clonotype was seen many times. The chain uses TRBV14 and TRBJ2-3; the D is unclear. The germline V gene has CDR1 SGHDN and CDR2 FVKESK. CDR3 length: 12 amino acids. Trimming stripped 5 bases from V and 2 bases from J, with 5 bases between. CDR3 in amino acids: CASSFNTDTQYF. For the CDR3, the DNA is TGTGCCAGCAGCTTTAACACAGATACGCAGTATTTT.

This clonotype was counted many times. This chain uses TRBV7-2 with TRBJ2-6; D unresolved. The germline CDR1 and CDR2 sequences are SGHTA and FQGNSA. V was pared by 3 bases and J by 0 bases, with 3 bases between. The length of the CDR3 is 14 residues. The CDR3 coding sequence is TGTGCCAGCAGCTTGAACTCTGGGGCCAACGTCCTGACTTTC. Its protein is CASSLNSGANVLTF.

This clonotype was seen ten or more times. J is TRBJ2-1 and V is TRBV11-2, with D maybe TRBD1 (5 bases). The length of the CDR3 is 15 residues. CDR1 and CDR2 from the germline V gene are SGHAT and FQNNGV. The ends were cut back, 2 bases at V and 3 bases at J, with 11 bases in the middle. The CDR3 spells CASSLSQGFYNEQFF. The CDR3 DNA is TGTGCCAGCAGCTTATCCCAGGGATTCTACAATGAGCAGTTCTTC.

This clonotype was recorded at least ten times. This CDR3 reads CSVGKEGASTSTDTQYF. The CDR3 nucleotides read TGCAGCGTTGGGAAAGAGGGGGCTTCAACTAGCACAGATACGCAGTATTTT. This chain joins TRBV29-1 and TRBJ2-3; 7 nucleotides agree with TRBD1. Germline V CDR1 and CDR2: SQVTM, ANQGSEA. V trimming: 4 bases; J trimming: 0 bases; junction bases outside the gene matches: 13. The CDR3 extends over 17 amino acids.

There are many counts of this clonotype. The chain combines TRBV4-3 with TRBJ2-7, with 13 bases matching TRBD2. The CDR3 has 18 residues. CDR1 LGHNA and CDR2 YSLEER come from the germline V gene. The V gene end was trimmed by 0 bases and the J gene end by 0 bases; junction bases not matched to a gene: 5. CDR3 coding DNA: TGCGCCAGCAGCCAAGAAACTAGCGGGGGGGCTTTCTCCTACGAGCAGTACTTC. It translates to CASSQETSGGAFSYEQYF.

Many counts were recorded for this clonotype. This chain uses TRBV5-1 with TRBJ2-3, with 11 bases aligning to TRBD2. J lost 1 base, V lost 4 bases, and 8 bases had no gene match. This CDR3 is built from 17 residues. CDR1 is SGHRS and CDR2 is YFSETQ in the germline V gene. This chain's CDR3 is CASSLLAGGRGTDTQYF. CDR3 DNA: TGCGCCAGCAGCCTTCTAGCGGGGGGCCGAGGCACAGATACGCAGTATTTT.

This clonotype was observed at least ten times. The chain couples TRBV5-1 to TRBJ2-5; 8 bases align to TRBD1. Losses at the gene ends were 3 bases for V and 5 bases for J; bases not matched to a gene: 12. This CDR3 is 16 amino acids long. In germline, CDR1 is SGHRS, CDR2 YFSETQ. CDR3 bases: TGCGCCAGCAGCTCTGCTTGGACAGGGACGCGGGAGACCCAGTACTTC. This sequence encodes CASSSAWTGTRETQYF.

This clonotype was counted ten times or more. V is TRBV11-3 and J is TRBJ2-5; D possibly corresponds to TRBD1 (6 bases). Per germline, CDR1 SGHNT and CDR2 YENEEA. This CDR3 comprises 14 residues. Trimming removed 3 bases at V and 0 bases at J, with 8 bases between. The chain's CDR3 is CASSFGQYQETQYF. The DNA for the CDR3 is TGTGCCAGCAGCTTTGGACAGTACCAAGAGACCCAGTACTTC.

In its sample, this clonotype was seen many times. This chain joins TRBV21-1 and TRBJ2-1; TRBD1 reflects the table's D call only, with no check against the DNA. TRBV21-1 is a known pseudogene. The CDR3 is 16 amino acids. For the CDR3, the DNA is TGTGCCAGCAGCGGCCCCGACAGGGAGAAGTACAATGAGCAGTTCTTC. Protein product: CASSGPDREKYNEQFF.

This clonotype was picked up many times. CDR3 amino acids: CASSIEGQNTGELFF. DNA for the CDR3: TGTGCCAGTAGTATAGAGGGGCAGAACACCGGGGAGCTGTTTTTT. V gene TRBV19 combines with J gene TRBJ2-2; tentative D call: TRBD1 (5 bases). The CDR3 loop spans 15 amino acids. The germline V and J ends were trimmed by 0 bases and 1 base, with 6 bases remaining between them. Germline V gives CDR1 LNHDA, CDR2 SQIVND (reference sequence). Filled out from reference TRBV19 and TRBJ2-2, the complete variable domain reads DGGITQSPKYLFRKEGQNVTLSCEQNLNHDAMYWYRQDPGQGLRLIYYSQIVNDFQKGDIAEGYSVSREKKESFPLTVTSAQKNPTAFYLCASSIEGQNTGELFFGEGSRLTVL.

Many counts were recorded for this clonotype. V and J are TRBV18 and TRBJ2-7; 7 bases line up with TRBD1. The CDR3 extends over 18 amino acids. The J segment lost 1 base and the V segment lost 0 bases, leaving 12 bases of the junction unmatched. Germline lookup yields CDR1 KGHSH and CDR2 LQKENI. CDR3 protein: CASSPPGVMNRGSYEQYF. The CDR3 DNA reads as TGTGCCAGCTCACCACCGGGAGTTATGAACAGGGGATCCTACGAGCAGTACTTC.

This clonotype has a count of ten or more. V is TRBV5-1 and J is TRBJ1-3; D is perhaps TRBD1 (5 bases). The germline V gene encodes CDR1 SGHRS and CDR2 YFSETQ. V lost 1 base, J lost 0 bases, and 8 bases lay in between. This CDR3 is built from 15 residues. DNA for the CDR3: TGCGCCAGCAGCTTGAGGGGTGTCTCTGGAAACACCATATATTTT. This codes for CASSLRGVSGNTIYF.

The gene calls are TRBV7-6 and TRBJ2-2, with 7 bases that match TRBD1. Germline loops: CDR1 SGHVS, CDR2 FNYEAQ. The trim removed 3 bases at V and 0 bases at J, leaving 4 bases unmatched. CDR3 length: 16 amino acids. DNA of the CDR3: TGTGCCAGCAGCTTGTTTCAGGGGGCGAACACCGGGGAGCTGTTTTTT. Protein: CASSLFQGANTGELFF.